Reported below is one TCR beta chain. The data are from a study of blood T cell repertoires in COVID-19. CDR3 size: 15 residues. The ends lost 1 base at V and 8 bases at J; junction bases unmatched: 8. Germline loops: CDR1 SGHTA, CDR2 FQGNSA. Using immunoSEQ multiplex PCR, the repertoire was profiled, and TCRdb retains in-frame clones only, with some absent. The table has a few hundred thousand clones, approximately 84% seen once. The sequencing input was peripheral blood. The rearrangement joins TRBV7-2 to TRBJ2-1, with 7 nucleotides matching TRBD2. This clonotype was obtained from a human donor in a cohort sampled during active COVID-19. CDR3 sequence reads: CASSLVGGNRDEQFF. The CDR3 bases are TGTGCCAGCAGCTTAGTCGGGGGGAATAGGGATGAGCAGTTCTTC.